This T cell receptor (beta chain) stems from a study of T cell changes during pregnancy in multiple sclerosis. In this sample, this clone turned up a few times. Data came from immunoSEQ multiplex PCR; TCRdb stores just in-frame clones and leaves some out. The table records about 40,000 clones, 75% to 90% of them present only once. From germline, CDR1 is SGHRS and CDR2 YFSETQ. Trimming left V 0 bases short and J 2 bases short, with 9 bases between. The CDR3 loop spans 14 amino acids. The receptor's source is a female donor in good health, enrolled as a control in a pregnancy study. The chain uses TRBV5-1 and TRBJ2-7; a possible D gene is TRBD1 (5 bases). The source material was peripheral blood, sampled in the first trimester of pregnancy. Here the CDR3 DNA reads TGCGCCAGCAGCTTGGGACAGCCGCCCTACGAGCAGTACTTC. Its protein is CASSLGQPPYEQYF.